This T cell receptor beta chain was captured in a study of blood T cell repertoires in COVID-19. Study context: COVID-19 samples collected from the United States, Italy and Spain covered acute and convalescent phases. T cells, B-cell-depleted T cells, or PBMCs supplied cDNA or gDNA.

In the source study's methods: Amplification of reference gene primers provided the estimated nucleated cell counts. TCRdb keeps only in-frame clones here, not all; method: immunoSEQ multiplex PCR. The V and J calls and clone size were taken over from that table, and D and trimming were inferred from the DNA. Here the sample spans 250,000 to 300,000 clones, more than 70% being singletons. Germline CDR1 reads SGHTA; CDR2 reads FQGTGA. The V segment lost 5 bases and the J segment 3 bases; nucleotides outside the gene matches: 5. The CDR3 covers 15 residues. The TCR was taken from a young woman who had recovered from COVID-19. Material: peripheral blood. This rearrangement joins TRBV7-3 to TRBJ2-4; 9 bases are shared with TRBD1. CDR3 in amino acids: CASSPRDRVKNIQYF. In nucleotides, the CDR3 is TGTGCCAGCAGCCCCCGGGACAGGGTCAAAAACATTCAGTACTTC.